The 27 T cell receptor beta chains presented below share a single source sample, sequenced in a study of CD4 and CD8 cells across lung adenocarcinoma regions. TCRdb reanalysed the PCR reads using MiXCR and keeps one entry per CDR3 protein. The top ten clones hold roughly a quarter of a sample with tens of thousands of distinct CDR3 sequences, about 50% of them seen once. Sequences were obtained from CD8+ T cells from the center of a lung tumor. The source is a female donor with lung adenocarcinoma. The CD4 and CD8 labels of this study may be unreliable.

On this clonotype: Mismatch with germline at one junction end may stem from a read error. The rearrangement links TRBV27 to TRBJ2-3; D gene ambiguous. CDR3 length: 11 residues. The germline gives CDR1 MNHEY, CDR2 SMNVEV (reference sequence). CDR3 amino acids: CASGHQDTQYF. CDR3 bases: TGTGCCAGCGGTCATCAAGATACGCAGTATTTC.

This CDR3 reads CASSPLDSGSGQETQYF. The CDR3 DNA reads as TGTGCCAGCAGTCCCCTTGATAGCGGGAGTGGCCAAGAGACCCAGTACTTC. The gene calls are TRBV6-4 and TRBJ2-5; 9 nucleotides line up with TRBD2. The V gene end was trimmed by 5 bases and the J gene end by 1 base; junction bases not matched to a gene: 11. The germline V gene has CDR1 MRHNA and CDR2 SNTAGT. This CDR3 has 17 amino acids.

Many counts were recorded for this clonotype. The rearrangement uses TRBV6-5 and TRBJ2-1; D is possibly TRBD2 (6 bases). Germline assignment: CDR1 MNHEY and CDR2 SVGAGI. V was pared by 2 bases and J by 1 base, with 18 bases between. The length of the CDR3 is 18 residues. CDR3 loop: CASSYRFGAGNSYNEQFF. Written as DNA, the CDR3 is TGTGCCAGCAGTTACCGTTTTGGCGCGGGAAATTCCTACAATGAGCAGTTCTTC.

The chain links TRBV27 to TRBJ2-1, with D possibly matching TRBD2 (5 bases). This CDR3 has 13 amino acids. Germline V CDR1 and CDR2: MNHEY, SMNVEV (reference sequence). Trimming cost V 6 bases and J 12 bases, with 18 bases left between them. This CDR3 reads CASSFISGEGQFF. The CDR3 bases are TGTGCCAGCAGCTTTATAAGCGGTGAGGGGCAGTTCTTC.

This clonotype was seen a few times. This chain connects TRBV14 to TRBJ2-2; 7 nucleotides agree with TRBD1. This CDR3 is built from 14 residues. V lost 4 bases, J lost 4 bases, and 3 bases stayed unmatched. CDR1 is SGHDN and CDR2 is FVKESK in the germline V gene. CDR3 sequence reads: CASSLSGGTGELFF. The CDR3 DNA sequence: TGTGCCAGCAGCCTCTCAGGGGGCACCGGGGAGCTGTTTTTT.

At least ten counts were recorded for this clonotype. The chain couples TRBV11-2 to TRBJ2-1; 12 bases align to TRBD2. V was pared by 5 bases and J by 5 bases, with 7 bases of the junction left unmatched. The CDR3 length is 16 residues. CDR1 is SGHAT and CDR2 is FQNNGV in the germline V gene. In DNA form, the CDR3 reads TGTGCCAGCAGCCCCCGACTAGCGGGAGCAAACAATGAGCAGTTCTTC. Translating it yields CASSPRLAGANNEQFF.

The CDR3: CASARLAGRGSDTQYF. The CDR3 DNA follows: TGTGCCAGCGCGCGACTCGCGGGCAGGGGCTCAGATACGCAGTATTTT. The V call is TRBV6-8, the J call TRBJ2-3; D perhaps matches TRBD1 (6 bases). Trimming took off 8 bases at V and 4 bases at J, with 22 bases between the two ends. This CDR3 region has 16 residues. The germline gives CDR1 MNHGY, CDR2 SAAAGT.

A few counts support this clonotype. The V gene is TRBV6-1, the J gene TRBJ2-2; D is unresolved. The CDR3 totals 11 residues. Trimming left V 3 bases short and J 7 bases short, with 3 bases between. Germline CDR1 reads MNHNS; CDR2 reads SASEGT. The DNA of the CDR3 is TGTGCCAGCAGTGAGTTCGGGGAGCTGTTTTTT. It translates to CASSEFGELFF.

This clonotype is deemed medium-sized. The V call is TRBV6-5, the J call TRBJ2-7; 7 nucleotides line up with TRBD1. CDR3 size: 14 residues. Trimming at V came to 6 bases and at J to 1 base, leaving 6 bases not matched to a gene. Germline-derived CDR1 and CDR2 are MNHEY and SVGAGI. This CDR3 is CASSHRDSSYEQYF. The DNA for the CDR3 is TGTGCCAGCAGCCACCGGGACAGTTCCTACGAGCAGTACTTC.

CDR3 residues: CASGTRGAGTDTQYF. CDR3 coding DNA: TGTGCTAGTGGTACGCGGGGAGCTGGCACAGATACGCAGTATTTT. The chain couples TRBV12-5 to TRBJ2-3, with D possibly matching TRBD2 (6 bases). The CDR3 loop spans 15 amino acids. Germline CDR1 is LGHNT and CDR2 is FRNRAP. The V end was cut by 5 bases, the J end by 1 base, with 13 bases between. The variable domain in full, completed from reference TRBV12-5 and TRBJ2-3, reads DARVTQTPRHKVTEMGQEVTMRCQPILGHNTVFWYRQTMMQGLELLAYFRNRAPLDDSGMPKDRFSAEMPDATLATLKIQPSEPRDSAVYFCASGTRGAGTDTQYFGPGTRLTVL.

The V gene is TRBV6-1, the J gene TRBJ2-1; D is unresolved. Trimming stripped 6 bases from V and 4 bases from J, with 10 bases between. The germline CDR1 and CDR2 sequences are MNHNS and SASEGT. The CDR3 spans 13 residues. The CDR3 is CASRVHGYNEQFF. Written as DNA, the CDR3 is TGTGCCAGCAGAGTACATGGATACAATGAGCAGTTCTTC.

The chain recombines TRBV6-1 with TRBJ1-2; D is perhaps TRBD1 (5 bases). V lost 6 bases, J lost 4 bases, and 18 bases lay in between. The CDR3 sequence is 15 residues long. The V gene's germline CDR1 is MNHNS and CDR2 SASEGT. CDR3 residues: CASSPFNQGPYGYTF. CDR3 bases: TGTGCCAGCAGCCCATTTAATCAGGGCCCCTATGGCTACACCTTC.

The chain carries TRBV6-1 and TRBJ2-4; TRBD1 is a possible D gene (5 bases). This CDR3 has 15 residues. V lost 7 bases, J lost 0 bases, and 13 bases lay in between. The V gene's germline CDR1 is MNHNS and CDR2 SASEGT. This CDR3 reads CASIDSLLAKNIQYF. In nucleotides, the CDR3 is TGTGCCAGCATAGACAGCCTTTTAGCCAAAAACATTCAGTACTTC.

The V and J genes are TRBV4-1 and TRBJ1-1; D unclear. CDR1 and CDR2 from the germline V gene are MGHRA and YSYEKL. The ends were cut back, 4 bases at V and 4 bases at J, with 13 bases in the middle. The CDR3 contains 14 residues. CDR3 bases: TGCGCCAGCAGCCTCTTTGGGGTAGTCACTGAAGCTTTCTTT. Translation: CASSLFGVVTEAFF.

This clonotype is labeled medium-sized. The genes are TRBV6-1 and TRBJ2-1; 7 nucleotides match TRBD2. The J call may be incorrect, as the DNA end agrees better with TRBJ2-7. The CDR3 is made up of 12 amino acids. Germline V gives CDR1 MNHNS, CDR2 SASEGT. CDR3 nucleotides: TGTGCCAGCAGGGGACTCGGGGGGGAGCAGTACTTC. This encodes CASRGLGGEQYF.

Many counts were recorded for this clonotype. The rearrangement links TRBV27 to TRBJ1-3; 7 nucleotides match TRBD1. CDR3 length equals 16 residues. The germline V gene encodes CDR1 MNHEY and CDR2 SMNVEV (reference sequence). With V trimmed by 2 bases and J by 0 bases, 4 bases remained unmatched. In DNA form, the CDR3 reads TGTGCCAGCAGTTTAAGGGGGCCAAACTCTGGAAACACCATATATTTT. This codes for CASSLRGPNSGNTIYF.

Many counts were recorded for this clonotype. The J gene is TRBJ1-1, the V gene TRBV6-1; D is undetermined. V was cut by 2 bases and J by 0 bases, with 10 bases left in between. CDR3 length equals 15 residues. Germline V CDR1 and CDR2: MNHNS, SASEGT. The CDR3 spells CASSERWKVNTEAFF. The CDR3 nucleotides read TGTGCCAGCAGTGAAAGGTGGAAGGTGAACACTGAAGCTTTCTTT.

This chain joins TRBV27 and TRBJ2-5; tentative D call: TRBD2 (7 bases). This CDR3 region has 15 residues. The germline V and J ends were trimmed by 11 bases and 4 bases, with 23 bases remaining between them. Germline V lookup: CDR1 MNHEY, CDR2 SMNVEV (reference sequence). The CDR3 sequence: CAGGQRGGHPETQYF. The CDR3, as DNA: TGTGCCGGGGGGCAGCGGGGCGGACACCCAGAGACCCAGTACTTC.

V gene TRBV6-5 combines with J gene TRBJ2-3; 8 positions agree with TRBD2. Gene TRBJ2-4 matches the end of the DNA better, so the J call may be wrong. The CDR3 runs to 14 residues. Germline V gene sequence: CDR1 MNHEY, CDR2 SVGAGI. CDR3 in amino acids: CASSYSGSTDIQYF. CDR3 coding DNA: TGTGCCAGCAGTTACAGCGGGAGCACAGATATTCAGTACTTC.

In DNA form, the CDR3 reads TGTGCCAGCAGCCTACCCGGGACAGGGAGAACCGGGGAGCTGTTTTTT. Its translation: CASSLPGTGRTGELFF. The chain has TRBV14 and TRBJ2-2; the match to TRBD1 covers 9 bases. Germline CDR1 and CDR2: SGHDN and FVKESK. The CDR3 has 16 residues. V gave up 4 bases and J gave up 5 bases; unmatched junction bases: 8.

This clonotype was counted only a few times. This chain uses TRBV6-5 with TRBJ2-1; perhaps TRBD1 as D (6 bases). This CDR3 has 15 amino acids. From germline, CDR1 is MNHEY and CDR2 SVGAGI. The ends were cut back, 2 bases at V and 6 bases at J, with 14 bases in the middle. CDR3 in DNA: TGTGCCAGCAGTTACCGTACCACAGGGAGCAATGAGCAGTTCTTC. Its translation: CASSYRTTGSNEQFF.

The chain employs TRBV6-1 and TRBJ1-2; perhaps TRBD1 as D (5 bases). Germline CDR1 reads MNHNS; CDR2 reads SASEGT. The CDR3 is 14 amino acids. V lost 5 bases to trimming and J lost 4 bases, with 14 bases between them. CDR3 DNA: TGTGCCAGCAGTCCCGCAGGGCTCCTCTATGGCTACACCTTC. Its translation is CASSPAGLLYGYTF.

This clonotype was counted between two and nine times. The gene calls are TRBV6-1 and TRBJ2-3, with D unresolved. In germline, CDR1 is MNHNS, CDR2 SASEGT. V was trimmed by 1 base and J by 0 bases, leaving 8 bases between them. CDR3 length equals 15 residues. CDR3 nucleotide sequence: TGTGCCAGCAGTGAAGACGGAACTAGCACAGATACGCAGTATTTT. This translates into CASSEDGTSTDTQYF.

The chain links TRBV5-1 to TRBJ2-1, with 10 positions matching TRBD1. The germline gives CDR1 SGHRS, CDR2 YFSETQ. The CDR3 runs 15 residues. V was pared by 4 bases and J by 7 bases, with 8 bases of the junction left unmatched. For the CDR3, the DNA is TGCGCCAGCAGCGCGGGACAGGGGAGGTTGAATGAGCAGTTCTTC. Translated, it gives CASSAGQGRLNEQFF.

V usage is TRBV4-1 and J usage is TRBJ2-7; D may be TRBD2 (6 bases). This CDR3 comprises 15 residues. Germline V gene data show CDR1 as MGHRA and CDR2 as YSYEKL. V lost 3 bases to trimming and J lost 3 bases, with 15 bases between them. CDR3 sequence: CASSQTGVAGYEQYF. CDR3 sequence (DNA): TGCGCCAGCAGCCAGACGGGAGTCGCGGGCTACGAGCAGTACTTC.

This clonotype appeared a few times. The genes are TRBV6-1 and TRBJ2-7, with 8 bases lining up with TRBD2. V trimming: 7 bases; J trimming: 2 bases; junction bases outside the gene matches: 10. Looked up from germline, CDR1 is MNHNS and CDR2 is SASEGT. The CDR3 extends over 15 amino acids. CDR3 DNA sequence: TGTGCCAGCACTCTTGTTTGGACTAGCACCTACGAGCAGTACTTC. This sequence encodes CASTLVWTSTYEQYF.

The chain employs TRBV10-3 and TRBJ2-4; 8 positions agree with TRBD1. From germline, CDR1 is ENHRY and CDR2 SYGVKD. V dropped 11 bases and J dropped 13; count of bases not matched to a gene: 19. The CDR3 spans 14 residues. The CDR3 region is CAVGRGRDQEIQYF. The CDR3 region has the DNA TGTGCCGTCGGCAGGGGGCGCGACCAAGAGATCCAGTACTTC.